These 11 T cell receptor beta chains share one sample of origin, sequenced in a study of blood T cell repertoires in COVID-19. Data came from immunoSEQ multiplex PCR; TCRdb stores just in-frame clones and leaves some out. Altogether approximately 260,000 clones are present, around 80% being singletons, with the ten largest covering around 3.6%. Sequencing input: peripheral blood. The receptor set was obtained from a woman between 35 and 50 years old with active or convalescent COVID-19.

This clone was picked up one time. The V and J genes are TRBV6-4 and TRBJ1-2; the match to TRBD1 covers 8 bases. The length of the CDR3 is 14 residues. Trimming at V came to 3 bases and at J to 0 bases, leaving 0 bases not matched to a gene. Germline V gene data show CDR1 as MRHNA and CDR2 as SNTAGT. CDR3 protein: CASSEGQANYGYTF. Written as DNA, the CDR3 is TGTGCCAGCAGTGAGGGACAGGCTAACTATGGCTACACCTTC.

The V call is TRBV9, the J call TRBJ2-3; D remains ambiguous. Trimming left V 0 bases short and J 6 bases short, with 8 bases between. The CDR3 totals 13 residues. Germline assignment: CDR1 SGDLS and CDR2 YYNGEE. The CDR3 loop is CASSVGSVDTQYF. DNA for the CDR3: TGTGCCAGCAGCGTAGGGTCGGTGGATACGCAGTATTTT.

This chain links TRBV6-5 with TRBJ2-7; D is perhaps TRBD2 (6 bases). This CDR3 spans 11 amino acids. Germline-derived CDR1 and CDR2 are MNHEY and SVGAGI. The ends were cut back, 8 bases at V and 5 bases at J, with 10 bases in the middle. The CDR3 DNA reads TGTGCCAGCCGAGGAGGGCACGAGCAGTACTTC. The encoded protein is CASRGGHEQYF.

V gene TRBV6-5 combines with J gene TRBJ2-5, with 13 bases aligning to TRBD2. Trimming at V came to 6 bases and at J to 5 bases, leaving 3 bases not matched to a gene. CDR3 length equals 14 residues. Per the germline V gene, CDR1 is MNHEY and CDR2 is SVGAGI. For the CDR3, the DNA is TGTGCCAGCAGCGAGACTAGCGGGGGGGAGACCCAGTACTTC. It translates to CASSETSGGETQYF.

V and J are TRBV4-1 and TRBJ1-2; D may be TRBD1 (5 bases). V was shortened by 2 bases and J by 5 bases, with 15 bases between the two germline ends. CDR1 is MGHRA, CDR2 YSYEKL, per germline. CDR3 length: 15 amino acids. The CDR3 here is CASSQNLGEGYGYTF. The DNA of the CDR3 is TGCGCCAGCAGCCAAAACCTTGGGGAGGGGTATGGCTACACCTTC.

This sequence joins TRBV7-9 and TRBJ2-7; 11 positions agree with TRBD1. The junction had 5 bases not matched to a gene; V was cut back by 3 bases and J by 7 bases. Germline V gene data show CDR1 as SEHNR and CDR2 as FQNEAQ (reference sequence). The CDR3 totals 14 residues. CDR3 DNA sequence: TGTGCCAGCAGCTTGGACAGGGGGCTGAGGGAGCAGTACGTC. This translates into CASSLDRGLREQYV.

This clone was detected once. The V call is TRBV7-9, the J call TRBJ1-5; D perhaps matches TRBD1 (6 bases). Germline V gene sequence: CDR1 SEHNR, CDR2 FQNEAQ (reference sequence). This CDR3 is 16 amino acids long. V was pared by 3 bases and J by 2 bases, with 14 bases between. CDR3 protein: CASSLSYRAGNQPQHF. The CDR3 DNA follows: TGTGCCAGCAGCTTGTCGTACAGGGCCGGCAATCAGCCCCAGCATTTT.

This sequence joins TRBV19 and TRBJ1-5, with 9 bases identical to TRBD1. This CDR3 region has 16 residues. Germline V lookup: CDR1 LNHDA, CDR2 SQIVND (reference sequence). V lost 7 bases and J lost 0; bases outside the gene matches: 7. CDR3 DNA: TGTGCCAGTACCCGGGACAGGGCCCTTAGCAATCAGCCCCAGCATTTT. Its translation is CASTRDRALSNQPQHF.

This clone has a handful of counts. The V gene is TRBV5-6, the J gene TRBJ1-6; 7 bases are a match to TRBD1. This CDR3 is 16 amino acids long. With V trimmed by 4 bases and J by 6 bases, 10 bases remained unmatched. Germline CDR1 is SGHDT and CDR2 is YYEEEE. The CDR3 DNA is TGTGCCAGCAGCCTATGGACAGGCTTAGGTAATTCACCCCTCCACTTT. Amino acids: CASSLWTGLGNSPLHF.

The gene calls are TRBV7-9 and TRBJ1-1; maybe TRBD1 (5 bases). This CDR3 spans 15 amino acids. CDR1 SEHNR and CDR2 FQNEAQ come from the germline V gene (reference sequence). The V gene lost 1 base and the J gene lost 3 bases, with 12 bases spanning the gap. CDR3 DNA: TGTGCCAGCAGCTTAGTCGTGATAGGGGACACTGAAGCTTTCTTT. Translation gives CASSLVVIGDTEAFF.

This clone was seen more than once but under ten times. V is TRBV7-8 and J is TRBJ2-1; tentative D call: TRBD2 (6 bases). Trimming removed 5 bases from V and 3 bases from J, with 8 bases in between. From germline, CDR1 is SGHVS and CDR2 FQNEAQ. The CDR3 has 13 residues. Written as DNA, the CDR3 is TGTGCCAGCAGCCTTAGCGGCTACAATGAGCAGTTCTTC. Translation: CASSLSGYNEQFF.